These 9 T cell receptor beta chains originate from one sample sequenced in a study of shared clonotypes between healthy human individuals. The repertoire was sequenced with immunoSEQ multiplex PCR; TCRdb's copy has only in-frame clones and lacks some. The table includes 1.6 million or so clones, 98% detected once. What was sequenced was naive CD4+ T cells sorted from blood. The subset was: CD45RA+ positively selected. The receptors stem from a man between 25 and 39 years old in good health.

The V gene is TRBV6-1, the J gene TRBJ2-5, with 7 bases that match TRBD1. Germline CDR1 reads MNHNS; CDR2 reads SASEGT. The CDR3 is 13 amino acids. The V gene end was trimmed by 10 bases and the J gene end by 4 bases; junction bases not matched to a gene: 9. CDR3 DNA: TGTGCCATCGTAGACAGGGTAACAGAGACCCAGTACTTC. Translated, it gives CAIVDRVTETQYF.

This sequence joins TRBV18 and TRBJ2-2; TRBD2 matches at 8 bases. Trimming cost V 6 bases and J 4 bases; bases outside gene matches: 4. CDR3 length: 14 amino acids. Germline V gene data show CDR1 as KGHSH and CDR2 as LQKENI. The DNA for the CDR3 is TGTGCCAGCTCTCGTCTAGCGGGCACCGGGGAGCTGTTTTTT. It yields the protein CASSRLAGTGELFF.

With regard to this clone: Other DNA variants within this sample encode the same CDR3. The chain couples TRBV18 to TRBJ1-2; 8 nucleotides line up with TRBD1. Germline CDR1 KGHSH, CDR2 LQKENI. The length of the CDR3 is 15 residues. V was pared by 2 bases and J by 2 bases, with 4 bases of the junction left unmatched. The CDR3 sequence: CASSPGTGSNYGYTF. CDR3 bases: TGTGCCAGCTCACCAGGGACAGGTTCCAACTATGGCTACACCTTC.

This clone was seen only once. The CDR3 spells CASSLRDNEKLFF. The CDR3, as DNA: TGCGCCAGCAGCTTGAGGGACAACGAAAAACTGTTTTTT. The chain employs TRBV5-1 and TRBJ1-4; D is perhaps TRBD1 (6 bases). The CDR3 length is 13 residues. The germline gives CDR1 SGHRS, CDR2 YFSETQ. Between the trimmed V and J ends, which lost 1 base and 8 bases, there was a span of 9 bases.

This clone was detected only once. The genes are TRBV27 and TRBJ2-1, with 9 bases lining up with TRBD2. Looked up from germline, CDR1 is MNHEY and CDR2 is SMNVEV (reference sequence). With 5 bases clipped from V and 12 bases from J, the junction kept 11 bases outside the gene matches. The CDR3 contains 14 residues. CDR3 loop: CASSPLGSGRWQFF. The CDR3 DNA follows: TGTGCCAGCAGTCCCCTCGGTAGCGGGAGATGGCAGTTCTTC.

CDR3 residues: CASSRRATSYEQYF. The CDR3 DNA reads as TGTGCCAGTAGTCGGAGGGCTACCTCCTACGAGCAGTACTTC. J is TRBJ2-7 and V is TRBV19; perhaps TRBD2 as D (6 bases). The CDR3 spans 14 residues. V was clipped by 5 bases and J by 0 bases, with 11 bases between them. Germline lookup yields CDR1 LNHDA and CDR2 SQIVND (reference sequence).

The chain recombines TRBV5-1 with TRBJ2-2; D gene uncertain. The V end lost 0 bases, the J end lost 7 bases, and 4 bases lay between the germline ends. Per the germline V gene, CDR1 is SGHRS and CDR2 is YFSETQ. This CDR3 has 12 amino acids. CDR3 sequence: CASSLDNGELFF. CDR3 bases: TGCGCCAGCAGCTTGGATAACGGGGAGCTGTTTTTT.

Here the CDR3 DNA reads TGTGCCAGCCGAAAAGAAACGCGGCAGCCCCAGCATTTT. Translating gives CASRKETRQPQHF. V is TRBV19 and J is TRBJ1-5; D is ambiguous. The CDR3 length is 13 residues. Looked up from germline, CDR1 is LNHDA and CDR2 is SQIVND (reference sequence). The V gene lost 9 bases and the J gene lost 7 bases, with 16 bases spanning the gap.

V usage is TRBV5-5 and J usage is TRBJ1-2, with a possible D match to TRBD1 (6 bases). Trimming cost V 1 base and J 5 bases, with 12 bases left between them. Germline V CDR1 and CDR2: SGHKS, YYEKEE (reference sequence). The length of the CDR3 is 14 residues. The DNA for the CDR3 is TGTGCCAGCAGCTTGTCGGGGGGGCCGTATGGCTACACCTTC. This codes for CASSLSGGPYGYTF.